The 18 T cell receptor beta chains presented below share a single source sample, sequenced in a study of T-cell memory formation after mild COVID-19. TCRdb passed the 5' RACE reads through MiXCR, listing each CDR3 protein once. The sample lists some 340,000 distinct CDR3 sequences, 10% to 15% occurring once. The sequencing input was PBMCs or a T cell subset sorted from them (not recorded which). The receptors were sampled from a man between 18 and 29 years old who had mild COVID-19 (a few samples of this study predate the infection). Cell type and time point are not known.

This clonotype was counted between two and nine times. This chain joins TRBV9 and TRBJ2-3; D remains unclear. Germline V gene sequence: CDR1 SGDLS, CDR2 YYNGEE. The V end lost 0 bases, the J end lost 0 bases, and 11 bases lay between the germline ends. The CDR3 has 16 amino acids. The chain's CDR3 is CASSVGPGVSTDTQYF. In DNA, the CDR3 is TGTGCCAGCAGCGTAGGTCCCGGTGTCAGCACAGATACGCAGTATTTT.

This clonotype has only a few counts. The V call is TRBV29-1, the J call TRBJ1-1; 8 bases agree with TRBD1. After removal of 6 bases from V and 4 bases from J, the junction contained 4 bases not matched to a gene. The CDR3 is 12 residues long. Germline V gene data show CDR1 as SQVTM and CDR2 as ANQGSEA. The CDR3 is CSVGQGRTEAFF. The DNA of the CDR3 is TGCAGCGTCGGACAGGGCCGCACTGAAGCTTTCTTT.

The chain combines TRBV19 with TRBJ2-2, with no clear D. This CDR3 region has 12 residues. The V gene lost 3 bases and the J gene lost 7 bases, with 6 bases spanning the gap. Germline V CDR1 and CDR2: LNHDA, SQIVND (reference sequence). The CDR3 nucleotides read TGTGCCAGTAGTATTGGGATCGGGGAGCTGTTTTTT. It codes for CASSIGIGELFF. Full variable domain (rest looked up from reference TRBV19 and TRBJ2-2): DGGITQSPKYLFRKEGQNVTLSCEQNLNHDAMYWYRQDPGQGLRLIYYSQIVNDFQKGDIAEGYSVSREKKESFPLTVTSAQKNPTAFYLCASSIGIGELFFGEGSRLTVL.

This clonotype has a handful of counts. V usage is TRBV20-1 and J usage is TRBJ2-2; D call uncertain. Germline CDR1 is DFQATT and CDR2 is SNEGSKA (reference sequence). The CDR3 is 13 amino acids. V lost 0 bases and J lost 4, with 6 bases in between. CDR3 in amino acids: CSARDPGTGELFF. The CDR3 region has the DNA TGCAGTGCTAGAGATCCCGGCACCGGGGAGCTGTTTTTT.

The genes are TRBV12-3 or TRBV12-4 and TRBJ1-2; D ambiguous. This CDR3 has 11 amino acids. Trimming removed 4 bases at V and 13 bases at J, with 13 bases between. The CDR3 DNA reads as TGTGCCAGCAGTTCACTTTCCGCTGTCACCTTC. Translated: CASSSLSAVTF.

This clonotype was found a few times. V and J are TRBV7-7 and TRBJ2-3; 12 bases map to TRBD2. Germline trimming cut 5 bases from V and 8 bases from J; bases unmatched to any gene: 17. This CDR3 contains 18 residues. The germline gives CDR1 SSHAT, CDR2 FNYEAQ (reference sequence). CDR3 region: CASSQSLAGGPLEATQYF. In nucleotides, the CDR3 is TGTGCCAGCAGCCAATCACTAGCGGGGGGCCCGTTAGAAGCTACGCAGTATTTT.

Ten or more counts support this clonotype. The CDR3 sequence is CASSATGGSEQFF. CDR3 sequence (DNA): TGTGCCAGCAGTGCCACAGGGGGCAGTGAGCAGTTCTTC. This chain links TRBV6-4 with TRBJ2-1; TRBD1 aligns across 9 bases. V was clipped by 4 bases and J by 9 bases; unmatched bases: 4. The CDR3 totals 13 residues. CDR1 is MRHNA and CDR2 is SNTAGT in the germline V gene.

The sample holds a few counts of this clonotype. The chain combines TRBV6-5 with TRBJ1-3; D unclear. The germline V gene encodes CDR1 MNHEY and CDR2 SVGAGI. With 2 bases removed from V and 2 bases from J, the gap between germline ends came to 7 bases. There are 14 residues in the CDR3. The CDR3 nucleotides are TGTGCCAGCAGTTACGGGCGAACTGGAAACACCATATATTTT. Protein product: CASSYGRTGNTIYF.

This clonotype came up a few times. V is TRBV11-2 and J is TRBJ2-7, with 8 positions matching TRBD1. Germline CDR1 reads SGHAT; CDR2 reads FQNNGV. This CDR3 is built from 14 residues. The V segment lost 5 bases and the J segment 2 bases; nucleotides outside the gene matches: 5. CDR3 DNA sequence: TGTGCCAGCAGCCAAATACAGGGGGCCTACGAGCAGTACTTC. This codes for CASSQIQGAYEQYF.

The J gene is TRBJ1-6, the V gene TRBV7-2; no reliable D call. Trimming cost V 1 base and J 9 bases, with 7 bases left between them. The CDR3 runs to 13 residues. CDR1 and CDR2 from the germline V gene are SGHTA and FQGNSA. The chain's CDR3 is CASSLGPTSPLHF. CDR3 coding DNA: TGTGCCAGCAGCTTAGGGCCGACTTCACCCCTCCACTTT.

The chain links TRBV7-9 to TRBJ2-5; TRBD2 matches 13 bases. This CDR3 is built from 19 residues. The germline V gene encodes CDR1 SEHNR and CDR2 FQNEAQ (reference sequence). V was pared by 1 base and J by 5 bases, with 13 bases of the junction left unmatched. The CDR3 spells CASSLGRTSGGSPRETQYF. DNA of the CDR3: TGTGCCAGCAGCTTAGGCCGGACTAGCGGGGGATCCCCCAGGGAGACCCAGTACTTC.

V gene TRBV6-5 combines with J gene TRBJ1-6, with 8 bases lining up with TRBD1. Unmatched junction bases numbered 10, after V lost 5 bases and J lost 10 bases. From germline, CDR1 is MNHEY and CDR2 SVGAGI. This CDR3 region has 15 residues. As DNA, the CDR3 is TGTGCCAGCAGTCGTAGGGGAACAGGGGGATCACCCCTCCACTTT. The encoded protein is CASSRRGTGGSPLHF.

V gene TRBV12-3 or TRBV12-4 combines with J gene TRBJ1-1; TRBD1 might be the D (6 bases). V was cut by 1 base and J by 6 bases, with 15 bases left in between. This CDR3 has 15 amino acids. CDR3 amino acids: CASSLGGALVPEAFF. For the CDR3, the DNA is TGTGCCAGCAGTTTAGGGGGGGCGCTGGTCCCTGAAGCTTTCTTT.

This clonotype has a handful of counts. The chain joins TRBV7-8 to TRBJ2-1, with TRBD1 matching over 7 bases. J gave up 3 bases and V 5 bases, and 7 bases lay outside the gene matches. Per germline, CDR1 SGHVS and CDR2 FQNEAQ. This CDR3 has 15 residues. The CDR3 here is CASSARDSLYNEQFF. Written as DNA, the CDR3 is TGTGCCAGCAGCGCCCGGGACAGTCTCTACAATGAGCAGTTCTTC.

The V call is TRBV3-1, the J call TRBJ1-2; D gene uncertain. The germline CDR1 and CDR2 sequences are LGHDT and YNNKEL (reference sequence). The CDR3 runs 14 residues. V lost 4 bases and J lost 5, with 14 bases in between. CDR3 loop: CASSPTGSQYGYTF. Here the CDR3 DNA reads TGTGCCAGCAGCCCGACGGGCAGTCAATATGGCTACACCTTC.

The chain employs TRBV6-1 and TRBJ1-2; tentative D call: TRBD1 (6 bases). Trimming left V 4 bases short and J 6 bases short, with 15 bases between. The CDR3 is 14 residues long. Germline-derived CDR1 and CDR2 are MNHNS and SASEGT. For the CDR3, the DNA is TGTGCCAGCAGTGTGTCGGGGGCAAAAGATGGCTACACCTTC. Its translation is CASSVSGAKDGYTF.

The J gene is TRBJ2-3, the V gene TRBV20-1; 10 bases are shared with TRBD2. Trimming took 6 bases from V and 2 from J; bases not matched to a gene: 14. The CDR3 covers 17 residues. Germline V gives CDR1 DFQATT, CDR2 SNEGSKA (reference sequence). CDR3 in amino acids: CSATDFSGGKYTDTQYF. In DNA, the CDR3 is TGCAGTGCAACCGATTTTAGCGGGGGGAAATACACAGATACGCAGTATTTT.

This clonotype was detected only a few times. This chain joins TRBV14 and TRBJ1-1, with D hard to call. CDR1 SGHDN and CDR2 FVKESK come from the germline V gene. The CDR3 contains 15 residues. V was shortened by 0 bases and J by 6 bases, with 14 bases between the two germline ends. The CDR3 DNA reads as TGTGCCAGCAGCCAAGATATTTTCAGTCCCCCTGAAGCTTTCTTT. It is translated as CASSQDIFSPPEAFF.